These 10 T cell receptor beta chains were sequenced from one sample in a study of neoadjuvant anti-PD-1 for oral cavity cancer. Using immunoSEQ multiplex PCR, the repertoire was profiled, and TCRdb retains in-frame clones only, with some absent. This table holds 55,000 to 80,000 clones, around 88% found once. Specimen: PBMCs, collected before nivolumab (anti-PD-1) treatment. The source of these receptors is a person aged 40 to 85 with oral cavity squamous cell carcinoma.

The rearrangement joins TRBV2 to TRBJ1-2; weak D call: TRBD1 (6 bases). The CDR3 is 13 amino acids. Germline values: CDR1 SNHLY, CDR2 FYNNEI. The V end was cut by 4 bases, the J end by 5 bases, with 11 bases between. The chain's CDR3 is CASSAGEGYGYTF. CDR3 nucleotides: TGTGCCAGCAGTGCAGGGGAAGGATATGGCTACACCTTC.

This clone showed up just a few times. The rearrangement links TRBV19 to TRBJ1-5; D gene uncertain. The germline CDR1 and CDR2 sequences are LNHDA and SQIVND (reference sequence). Trimming cost V 5 bases and J 5 bases, with 13 bases left between them. This CDR3 comprises 14 residues. CDR3 bases: TGTGCCAGTAGTGGCCCTGGATCACATCAGCCCCAGCATTTT. Its protein is CASSGPGSHQPQHF. Drawing the rest from reference TRBV19 and TRBJ1-5, the complete variable domain is DGGITQSPKYLFRKEGQNVTLSCEQNLNHDAMYWYRQDPGQGLRLIYYSQIVNDFQKGDIAEGYSVSREKKESFPLTVTSAQKNPTAFYLCASSGPGSHQPQHFGDGTRLSIL.

The genes are TRBV11-2 and TRBJ2-1, with D possibly matching TRBD1 (6 bases). CDR1 is SGHAT, CDR2 FQNNGV, per germline. This CDR3 has 13 amino acids. Trimming removed 11 bases from V and 5 bases from J, with 16 bases in between. DNA of the CDR3: TGTGCCGTTTGGGGGACAAACCACAATGAGCAGTTCTTC. As protein: CAVWGTNHNEQFF.

The chain uses TRBV7-9 and TRBJ2-3, with 9 positions matching TRBD1. The junction had 5 bases not matched to a gene; V was cut back by 5 bases and J by 5 bases. The CDR3 length is 14 residues. Germline assignment: CDR1 SEHNR and CDR2 FQNEAQ (reference sequence). This CDR3 is CASSQGQGKDTQYF. The CDR3, as DNA: TGTGCCAGCAGCCAGGGACAGGGAAAAGATACGCAGTATTTT.

This chain connects TRBV5-1 to TRBJ2-2, with D possibly TRBD1 on 6 matching bases. V was pared by 4 bases and J by 6 bases, with 13 bases between. The germline gives CDR1 SGHRS, CDR2 YFSETQ. There are 14 residues in the CDR3. The CDR3 DNA is TGCGCCAGCAGCGGTATTCAGGGGTCCGGGGAGCTGTTTTTT. It specifies CASSGIQGSGELFF.

This sequence joins TRBV4-1 and TRBJ1-5, with a possible D match to TRBD1 (5 bases). Trimming shortened V by 3 bases and J by 2 bases, and 8 bases separated the two germline ends. CDR3 length: 14 amino acids. CDR1 MGHRA and CDR2 YSYEKL come from the germline V gene. The CDR3 nucleotides are TGCGCCAGCAGCCAGACGGGACGCAATCAGCCCCAGCATTTT. This gives the protein CASSQTGRNQPQHF.

This clone was seen a handful of times. J is TRBJ1-2 and V is TRBV28, with 7 bases matching TRBD1. In germline, CDR1 is MDHEN, CDR2 SYDVKM. The length of the CDR3 is 16 residues. After removal of 2 bases from V and 4 bases from J, the junction contained 10 bases not matched to a gene. The CDR3 spells CASSLETGRPPYGYTF. The CDR3 DNA is TGTGCCAGCAGTTTAGAGACAGGGCGCCCCCCCTATGGCTACACCTTC.

This chain connects TRBV4-1 to TRBJ2-2; D is possibly TRBD1 (5 bases). CDR1 and CDR2 (germline): MGHRA, YSYEKL. V was clipped by 3 bases and J by 4 bases, with 12 bases between them. This CDR3 comprises 15 residues. The CDR3 DNA is TGCGCCAGCAGCCAGGGGCCCCTCGGCACCGGGGAGCTGTTTTTT. This gives the protein CASSQGPLGTGELFF.

The chain joins TRBV6-1 to TRBJ1-1; D uncertain. This CDR3 spans 15 amino acids. Deletions cut 7 bases from V and 1 base from J, with 16 bases between. Germline CDR1 is MNHNS and CDR2 is SASEGT. The CDR3 DNA sequence: TGTGCCAGCAAACCCATAGCTAACAGGAACACTGAAGCTTTCTTT. Translating gives CASKPIANRNTEAFF.

The chain employs TRBV13 and TRBJ2-7, with 8 nucleotides matching TRBD1. The V segment lost 4 bases and the J segment 3 bases; nucleotides outside the gene matches: 5. CDR1 and CDR2 from the germline V gene are PRHDT and FYEKMQ (reference sequence). There are 14 residues in the CDR3. Here the CDR3 reads CASSSPGTGYEQYF. The DNA of the CDR3 is TGTGCCAGCAGCTCTCCAGGGACAGGCTACGAGCAGTACTTC.